This T cell receptor beta chain was retrieved from a study of long-term antiretroviral therapy in people with HIV (dated by TCRdb to the early 2020s). Broadly, across the study: The earliest samples were collected approximately a decade before the 2015 WHO recommendation for immediate ART, a period when ART was typically delayed until CD4 counts fell. Whether ART initiation and durable HIV suppression were associated with changes in peripheral blood TRB repertoire composition and diversity was tested in a retrospective serial study. A total of roughly 180 cryopreserved PBMC samples were contributed to the cohort by 30 adults with confirmed HIV infection, with samples collected serially over a mean of about 6 years (range 1-12). Among the 25 to 30 participants with HIV, about a dozen were female. Test extractions of a monoclonal T-cell line alongside about 35 polyclonal samples showed no cross-contamination during QIAcube processing. What the work shows at the level of the full study, not this receptor alone: Since PBMC availability was limited, sequencing covered only the TCR beta chain, with no alpha chain pairing. Unsorted PBMC were profiled instead of sorted CD4+ and CD8+ T cells because pre-ART samples had limited cell numbers. Starting ART was linked to a significant rise in TRB diversity, yet even with long-term ART the diversity remained significantly lower than in transplant donor controls. At every time point, the repertoire was dominated by expanded TRB clones first identified before ART initiation, although this dominance fluctuated and, in many PLHIV, declined after ART. Inferences about post-ART repertoire changes are limited because no data were available on ART adherence, viral resistance or therapy changes. CDR3 length ranges in HIV repertoires were narrower than in controls, and network structure suggested an antigen-experienced repertoire with only a slight naive shift after ART. The samples span the years 2004 to 2017, and the ART regimens used at that time may not be as effective as current regimens.

Participants were included only if at least one PBMC sample before ART initiation and at least two post-ART samples were available. Every participant with HIV received treatment in the United States of America. Before DNA extraction, cryopreserved samples of about 0.9-10 million PBMC were thawed and then washed. At the time of the earliest PBMC sample, participants with HIV were aged between 23 and 54 years. PBMC samples from each participant spanned 1-4 timepoints before ART initiation and 2-8 timepoints after ART initiation, with a median of 7 samples. For every participant, serial HIV viral load, CD4+ T-cell count, ART history and demographic data were obtained. Genomic DNA was extracted from unsorted PBMC with a Qiagen kit on a QIAcube, with processing performed in batches of 12 samples. Notes on this clone: No cognate antigen has been identified for it. One base away there is no much larger clone; base qualities are not given.

The trim is 3 bases for V and 4 bases for J, with a gap of 4 bases between the germline ends. Measured from the cysteine to the phenylalanine, the CDR3 is 11 residues long. Only the CDR3 DNA is retained, 33 bases long and in frame from the first base. Reading the germline V gene gives CDR1 LGHNT and CDR2 FRNRAP. The immunoSEQ hsTCRB v3.0 assay was used at survey level resolution to sequence the TRB variable region. The targeted TRB sequencing depth was roughly 40,000-50,000 T-cell genomes per sample. TRB libraries were pooled and sequenced on an Illumina MiSeq using a v3 150-cycle kit. The paper's data handling went like this. Analysis of repertoires was carried out in R inside a reproducible Nextflow workflow spanning QC, data transformation and analysis. LymphoSeq2, an R package for exploring AIRR-Seq data, was used to implement custom analyses. A few samples that produced fewer than 5000 total TRB sequences were removed, so approximately 170 HIV repertoires were analyzed. Among the approximately 190 HIV repertoires that were kept, 59 were collected before ART initiation and more than 120 were collected after ART initiation. Repertoires were downsampled to 5000 TRB nucleotide sequences, and summary statistics were averaged over 100 downsampling iterations. Only TRB sequences with CDR3 regions of at least seven amino acids were retained for analysis. Diversity was assessed using a clonality score derived from Shannon entropy and using the Gini coefficient. In the repertoire networks, any two of the top 5000 CDR3 amino acid sequences were linked whenever the two sequences differed by an edit distance of one. GLIPH2 predicted antigen specificity groups and MHC restriction for TRB CDR3 amino acid sequences. To flag known associations with CMV, EBV, HIV or tissue antigens, CDR3 amino acid sequences were compared against VDJdb and McPAS-TCR. Pre-ART, post-ART and control groups were compared with Wilcoxon signed-rank tests and Holm-Bonferroni correction. Entries here come from immuneACCESS through TCRdb and include only in-frame sequences with V and J called. Some clones fail to appear in such tables; in the studies checked, an unresolved V gene covers under half of the shortfall, and the cause of the remainder is unknown. V, J and clone size are taken as reported in that table, and D and trimming were inferred from the DNA itself. Counted in this sample were around 15,000 clones; approximately 90% of them appeared once. The ten largest clones add up to 10% to 15% of the sample.

This clonotype originated in a woman aged 40 to 50 with HIV. This chain joins TRBV12-5 to TRBJ2-7, with the D gene not clear enough to name. Sequences were derived from unsorted PBMCs, sampled 0.6 years after starting antiretroviral therapy. The nucleotides read TGTGCTAGTGGTTTCGCTTACGAGCAGTACTTC. This yields the protein CASGFAYEQYF.